A selection of T cell receptor beta chains follows, all from one sample in a study of blood T cell repertoires in COVID-19. Repertoires were generated with immunoSEQ multiplex PCR, while TCRdb's copy carries only in-frame clones and drops some. Of some 300,000 clones detected, approximately 84% appear once; the ten largest clones hold approximately 4.1%. Sequenced material: PBMCs or T cells enriched from blood (not recorded which). These receptors all stem from a young man who had recovered from COVID-19. Each CDR3 is given with its conserved first and last residue. The D gene is left open where the match is weak. Part of the rows lack a size; the others show once, few, many or a class for expanded clones.

TRBJ1-2,NA,TRBD1,TRBV27,14,TGTGCCAGCAGTCTCACAGGGGGCTTTTGGGGCTACACCTTC,CASSLTGGFWGYTF
TRBJ1-6,NA,NA,TRBV27,17,TGTGCCAGCAGGCCGTGGGGTGGGGGGGGTAATAATTCACCCCTCCACTTT,CASRPWGGGGNNSPLHF
TRBJ2-5,NA,NA,TRBV6-2/TRBV6-3,18,TGTGCCAGCAGCCCTCAACCTTACGGACAGGGAGGGTGGGAGACCCAGTACTTC,CASSPQPYGQGGWETQYF
TRBJ1-2,NA,NA,TRBV6-4,16,TGTGCCAGCAGTGACTCATCCCCAGCGGGAGGGAAGGGCTACACCTTC,CASSDSSPAGGKGYTF
TRBJ2-5,NA,TRBD2,TRBV28,14,TGTGCCAGCAGTTTTGGCGGGGGGAGTGAGACCCAGTACTTC,CASSFGGGSETQYF
TRBJ1-3,NA,NA,TRBV18,15,TGTGCCAGCTCACCGGGCAGGCTTGCTGGAAACACCATATATTTT,CASSPGRLAGNTIYF
TRBJ1-3,once,NA,TRBV9,15,TGTGCCAGCAGCAAACAGGGTCTCCCTGGAAACACCATATATTTT,CASSKQGLPGNTIYF
TRBJ2-1,NA,TRBD1,TRBV2,14,TGTGCCAGCATGACAGGGAGCTCCTACAATGAGCAGTTCTTC,CASMTGSSYNEQFF
TRBJ1-5,NA,TRBD1,TRBV2,14,TGTGCCAGCAGACAGGGGCTCCAGGCCCAGCCCCAGCATTTT,CASRQGLQAQPQHF
TRBJ1-5,NA,TRBD1,TRBV28,16,TGTGCCAGCAGTTTGGCCCGGACGACAGGGGACCAGCCCCAGCATTTT,CASSLARTTGDQPQHF
TRBJ2-1,NA,TRBD1,TRBV5-6,15,TGTGCCAGCAGCCGGGGACAGATTATTGGCAATGAGCAGTTCTTC,CASSRGQIIGNEQFF
TRBJ1-5,NA,NA,TRBV28,14,TGTGCCAGCAGCAATGCCAGGGCTCCTCAGCCCCAGCATTTT,CASSNARAPQPQHF
TRBJ1-1,NA,NA,TRBV5-1,16,TGCGCCAGCAGCTTGGGCTTAACAGGGTTGAACACTGAAGCTTTCTTT,CASSLGLTGLNTEAFF